This note documents a single T cell receptor (beta chain) sequence. No culture or expansion preceded analysis of these blood cells. Some clones are missing from TCRdb's copy, which holds only in-frame ones; the method was immunoSEQ multiplex PCR. The sample lists roughly 14,000 clones, about 70% occurring once. This entry comes from a study of neoadjuvant anti-PD-1 for oral cavity cancer. With 7 bases removed from V and 4 bases from J, the gap between germline ends came to 12 bases. Germline V lookup: CDR1 SGHTA, CDR2 FQGTGA. The CDR3 has 13 residues. The chain uses TRBV7-3 and TRBJ2-3, with D possibly matching TRBD1 (5 bases). This material consisted of PBMCs, taken before nivolumab (anti-PD-1) treatment. The origin of this receptor is a person between 40 and 79 years old with oral cavity squamous cell carcinoma. In DNA, the CDR3 is TGTGCCAGCACCTCAGGGAACCCAGATACGCAGTATTTT. Amino acids: CASTSGNPDTQYF.